This TCR beta chain was captured in a study of regulatory T cells in long-lasting Graves disease. The table lists this clonotype with many counts. V gave up 5 bases and J gave up 6 bases; unmatched junction bases: 3. The CDR3 length is 14 residues. Through Arm-PCR of CDR3 regions and iRepertoire HTBI primers, TCR beta libraries were built. From the multiplex PCR reads, TCRdb called clonotypes with MiXCR, one entry per CDR3 protein. The sample holds fewer than 500,000 distinct CDR3 sequences, 16% seen once. Specified time point: newly diagnosed GD, antithyroid drugs for less than 3 months. Isolated PBMC RNA provided the starting material for the TCR library. These data were likewise used in another study, on T cells in Graves' hyperthyroidism and ophthalmopathy.

The chain has TRBV12-3 or TRBV12-4 and TRBJ2-2; 10 positions agree with TRBD1. The clonotype originates from a man in his forties with Graves disease. The source material was peripheral blood mononuclear cells (PBMCs), sampled at new diagnosis, from a patient treated with antithyroid drugs. The CDR3 region has the DNA TGTGCCAGCAGTCTAGGGACAGGGGCCGGGGAGCTGTTTTTT. Amino acid sequence: CASSLGTGAGELFF.